A single sample is the source of the 29 T cell receptor beta chains below, sequenced in a study of T cell responses to AZD1222 COVID-19 vaccine. Produced via immunoSEQ multiplex PCR; TCRdb's table is partial and in-frame only. The sample holds some 150,000 clones, 90% seen once. This specimen was peripheral blood, taken 28 days after the second AZD1222 dose. These receptors all stem from an adult who received the AZD1222 COVID-19 vaccine.

This rearrangement joins TRBV10-3 to TRBJ2-5; no definite D call. The CDR3 is made up of 13 amino acids. V gave up 4 bases and J gave up 2 bases, with 8 bases separating them. CDR1 and CDR2 (germline): ENHRY, SYGVKD. This CDR3 reads CAISGAEQETQYF. CDR3 in DNA: TGTGCCATCAGTGGGGCAGAACAAGAGACCCAGTACTTC.

This chain uses TRBV10-3 with TRBJ1-4; weak D call: TRBD1 (6 bases). Between the trimmed V and J ends, which lost 6 bases and 7 bases, there was a span of 12 bases. The CDR3 loop spans 13 amino acids. Germline V lookup: CDR1 ENHRY, CDR2 SYGVKD. The CDR3 bases are TGTGCCATCAGGGGGGGGCGAGGTGAAAAACTGTTTTTT. Encoded protein: CAIRGGRGEKLFF.

The genes are TRBV7-6 and TRBJ2-7, with 8 bases lining up with TRBD1. Trimming at V came to 1 base and at J to 6 bases, leaving 17 bases not matched to a gene. The V gene's germline CDR1 is SGHVS and CDR2 FNYEAQ. The CDR3 contains 18 residues. The CDR3 is CASSLEGTGPGLSREQYF. The CDR3, as DNA: TGTGCCAGCAGCTTAGAAGGGACAGGTCCCGGGCTGTCCCGCGAGCAGTACTTC.

This clone has just one count. The chain carries TRBV2 and TRBJ1-2, with TRBD1 matching 7 bases. The CDR3 contains 14 residues. Germline V gene sequence: CDR1 SNHLY, CDR2 FYNNEI. Trimming took 7 bases from V and 3 from J; bases not matched to a gene: 8. Here the CDR3 reads CASTPRQGDYGYTF. The CDR3 DNA reads as TGTGCCAGCACCCCGCGTCAGGGGGACTATGGCTACACCTTC.

The rearrangement joins TRBV5-4 to TRBJ1-4, with 7 bases that match TRBD1. The CDR3 spans 15 residues. V shed 2 bases and J 8 bases; nucleotides not matched to a gene: 9. Germline assignment: CDR1 SGHNT and CDR2 YYREEE (reference sequence). CDR3 bases: TGTGCCAGCAGCTTATCCGGGACAGCCGACGAAAAACTGTTTTTT. The encoded protein is CASSLSGTADEKLFF.

The V and J genes are TRBV5-1 and TRBJ1-1, with D perhaps TRBD1 (6 bases). Germline V gene data show CDR1 as SGHRS and CDR2 as YFSETQ. V was cut by 4 bases and J by 3 bases, with 13 bases left in between. The CDR3 contains 14 residues. The CDR3 here is CASSPAGGYTEAFF. In DNA, the CDR3 is TGCGCCAGCAGCCCGGCGGGGGGCTACACTGAAGCTTTCTTT.

The rearrangement joins TRBV7-9 to TRBJ1-2, with D tentatively TRBD1 (5 bases). The CDR3 has 17 residues. Germline CDR1 is SEHNR and CDR2 is FQNEAQ (reference sequence). Between the trimmed V and J ends, which lost 3 bases and 6 bases, there was a span of 23 bases. CDR3 residues: CASSFPGSPGGYDGYTF. CDR3 DNA: TGTGCCAGCAGCTTCCCCGGGTCCCCGGGGGGTTATGATGGCTACACCTTC.

This clone has a handful of counts. The chain recombines TRBV5-6 with TRBJ2-3, with 7 bases that match TRBD1. The CDR3 extends over 15 amino acids. From germline, CDR1 is SGHDT and CDR2 YYEEEE. V gave up 4 bases and J gave up 3 bases; unmatched junction bases: 8. The CDR3 DNA sequence: TGTGCCAGCAGCCCCCGGACGGGACAGACAGATACGCAGTATTTT. Amino acid sequence: CASSPRTGQTDTQYF.

The CDR3 is CAISGPNYGYTF. CDR3 in DNA: TGTGCCATCAGTGGACCTAACTATGGCTACACCTTC. J is TRBJ1-2 and V is TRBV10-3, with no clear D. Germline V gene sequence: CDR1 ENHRY, CDR2 SYGVKD. The CDR3 has 12 residues. V was trimmed by 4 bases and J by 0 bases, leaving 3 bases between them.

The J gene is TRBJ1-5, the V gene TRBV2, with 9 bases matching TRBD1. Trimming cost V 4 bases and J 5 bases; bases outside gene matches: 0. This CDR3 is built from 13 residues. Germline V CDR1 and CDR2: SNHLY, FYNNEI. CDR3 DNA: TGTGCCAGCAGTGGGACAGGGGATCAGCCCCAGCATTTT. This translates into CASSGTGDQPQHF.

This clone was recorded a few times. The gene calls are TRBV27 and TRBJ1-4; unclear D gene. The V gene's germline CDR1 is MNHEY and CDR2 SMNVEV (reference sequence). This CDR3 has 14 amino acids. The germline V and J ends were trimmed by 3 bases and 7 bases, with 12 bases remaining between them. In DNA form, the CDR3 reads TGTGCCAGCAGTTTTGGACTCGGCGGTGAAAAACTGTTTTTT. Translating gives CASSFGLGGEKLFF.

The gene calls are TRBV7-2 and TRBJ1-1, with D possibly being TRBD1 (6 bases). The V end lost 5 bases, the J end lost 1 base, and 11 bases lay between the germline ends. The V gene's germline CDR1 is SGHTA and CDR2 FQGNSA. The CDR3 runs 14 residues. The CDR3 is CASSTQGGNTEAFF. CDR3 DNA sequence: TGTGCCAGCAGCACACAGGGAGGGAACACTGAAGCTTTCTTT.

The chain joins TRBV19 to TRBJ2-4; 16 bases match TRBD2. V shed 6 bases, J shed 8 bases, and the junction held 10 bases outside the gene matches. Germline CDR1 is LNHDA and CDR2 is SQIVND (reference sequence). The CDR3 has 17 residues. CDR3 sequence reads: CASRPGTSGRAYHIQYF. CDR3 nucleotides: TGTGCCAGTAGACCTGGGACTAGCGGGAGGGCCTACCACATTCAGTACTTC.

The table lists this clone with a count of one. The V gene is TRBV6-2 or TRBV6-3, the J gene TRBJ1-5, with 7 bases fitting TRBD1. Germline V lookup: CDR1 MNHEY, CDR2 SVGEGT. The CDR3 loop spans 16 amino acids. The trim removed 5 bases at V and 3 bases at J, leaving 10 bases unmatched. CDR3 DNA sequence: TGTGCCAGCAGTATCCAGACAGGGACATCCAATCAGCCCCAGCATTTT. Protein sequence: CASSIQTGTSNQPQHF.

The chain uses TRBV12-3 or TRBV12-4 and TRBJ2-7; 10 bases are a match to TRBD1. The V and J ends lost 6 bases and 6 bases, in that order; junction bases with no gene match: 5. This CDR3 region has 13 residues. The DNA of the CDR3 is TGTGCCAGCAGCGGGACAGGGGCGGGCGAGCAGTACTTC. It yields the protein CASSGTGAGEQYF.

The chain recombines TRBV5-1 with TRBJ2-5; the match to TRBD2 covers 14 bases. CDR3 size: 18 residues. Germline V gene lookup returns CDR1 SGHRS and CDR2 YFSETQ. V gave up 0 bases and J gave up 13 bases; unmatched junction bases: 17. CDR3 in amino acids: CASSLARETSGRVPLMYF. Here the CDR3 DNA reads TGCGCCAGCAGCTTGGCCAGAGAGACTAGCGGGAGGGTTCCTCTCATGTACTTC.

Only one count was recorded for this clone. The identical CDR3 is also encoded by other nucleotide sequences in the sample. The rearrangement uses TRBV7-9 and TRBJ1-5; D unclear. The V end lost 5 bases, the J end lost 6 bases, and 8 bases lay between the germline ends. The CDR3 totals 12 residues. Germline CDR1 is SEHNR and CDR2 is FQNEAQ (reference sequence). The CDR3, as DNA: TGTGCCAGCAGCCCTGGCGGTCAGCCCCAGCATTTT. Translated, it gives CASSPGGQPQHF.

The chain links TRBV12-5 to TRBJ1-2; D unclear. The CDR3 spans 14 residues. V was pared by 10 bases and J by 0 bases, with 15 bases between. Germline lookup yields CDR1 LGHNT and CDR2 FRNRAP. Here the CDR3 reads CAKWVGSSNYGYTF. DNA of the CDR3: TGTGCTAAATGGGTAGGGAGTTCTAACTATGGCTACACCTTC.

This clone was seen a handful of times. The V call is TRBV5-1, the J call TRBJ1-2; D is uncertain. The CDR3 has 12 residues. Trimming pared 3 bases from V and 8 bases from J, leaving 11 bases between. The germline CDR1 and CDR2 sequences are SGHRS and YFSETQ. The CDR3 protein is CASSSNGDGYTF. DNA of the CDR3: TGCGCCAGCAGCTCGAATGGAGACGGCTACACCTTC. Filled out from reference TRBV5-1 and TRBJ1-2, the complete variable domain reads KAGVTQTPRYLIKTRGQQVTLSCSPISGHRSVSWYQQTPGQGLQFLFEYFSETQRNKGNFPGRFSGRQFSNSRSEMNVSTLELGDSALYLCASSSNGDGYTFGSGTRLTVV.

The chain combines TRBV9 with TRBJ2-5; maybe TRBD2 (5 bases). In germline, CDR1 is SGDLS, CDR2 YYNGEE. With 4 bases removed from V and 5 bases from J, the gap between germline ends came to 21 bases. CDR3 length equals 16 residues. This CDR3 is CASSPHRTLSGETQYF. CDR3 nucleotide sequence: TGTGCCAGCAGCCCCCATCGGACTCTATCGGGCGAGACCCAGTACTTC.

The chain links TRBV27 to TRBJ2-7; 11 bases are shared with TRBD2. Germline V CDR1 and CDR2: MNHEY, SMNVEV (reference sequence). The J segment lost 4 bases and the V segment lost 6 bases, leaving 5 bases of the junction unmatched. The CDR3 consists of 14 residues. DNA of the CDR3: TGTGCCAGCAGCGCCGGGACTAGCGGATACGAGCAGTACTTC. It translates to CASSAGTSGYEQYF.

CDR3 nucleotide sequence: TGTGCCACCAGCAGAGGACAGGGGGGGCGGACTGAAGCTTTCTTT. Translating it yields CATSRGQGGRTEAFF. The V call is TRBV15, the J call TRBJ1-1; 9 bases fit TRBD1. Looked up from germline, CDR1 is LNHNV and CDR2 is YYDKDF (reference sequence). This CDR3 has 15 residues. V lost 1 base to trimming and J lost 5 bases; unmatched junction nucleotides: 5. Filled out from reference TRBV15 and TRBJ1-1, the complete variable domain reads DAMVIQNPRYQVTQFGKPVTLSCSQTLNHNVMYWYQQKSSQAPKLLFHYYDKDFNNEADTPDNFQSRRPNTSFCFLDIRSPGLGDTAMYLCATSRGQGGRTEAFFGQGTRLTVV.

The V call is TRBV6-5, the J call TRBJ2-7; the match to TRBD2 covers 7 bases. V trimming: 4 bases; J trimming: 2 bases; junction bases outside the gene matches: 5. CDR1 MNHEY and CDR2 SVGAGI come from the germline V gene. This CDR3 spans 14 amino acids. The CDR3 bases are TGTGCCAGCAGTTGGTCTAGCGGAACCTACGAGCAGTACTTC. It encodes CASSWSSGTYEQYF.

This sequence joins TRBV5-1 and TRBJ2-2, with 14 nucleotides matching TRBD2. V shed 6 bases, J shed 6 bases, and the junction held 4 bases outside the gene matches. CDR1 and CDR2 from the germline V gene are SGHRS and YFSETQ. This CDR3 spans 15 amino acids. The CDR3 reads CASTGTSGSSGELFF. The CDR3 DNA sequence: TGCGCCAGCACCGGGACTAGCGGGAGTTCCGGGGAGCTGTTTTTT.

J is TRBJ2-5 and V is TRBV12-5, with D possibly TRBD1 on 5 matching bases. The V and J ends lost 0 bases and 2 bases respectively, with 10 bases between them. The CDR3 is 15 residues long. Germline CDR1 reads LGHNT; CDR2 reads FRNRAP. The CDR3 nucleotides read TGTGCTAGTGGTTTGGTACAAACAGGACAAGAGACCCAGTACTTC. Translation: CASGLVQTGQETQYF.

The chain couples TRBV7-9 to TRBJ2-5; TRBD2 agrees at 14 bases. With V trimmed by 2 bases and J by 5 bases, 10 bases remained unmatched. Per the germline V gene, CDR1 is SEHNR and CDR2 is FQNEAQ (reference sequence). This CDR3 is 18 amino acids long. The CDR3 region is CASSLPPTSGRAYETQYF. In DNA form, the CDR3 reads TGTGCCAGCAGCTTACCCCCGACTAGCGGGAGGGCCTATGAGACCCAGTACTTC. The entire variable domain, with the rest obtained from reference TRBV7-9 and TRBJ2-5, is as follows: DTGVSQNPRHKITKRGQNVTFRCDPISEHNRLYWYRQTLGQGPEFLTYFQNEAQLEKSRLLSDRFSAERPKGSFSTLEIQRTEQGDSAMYLCASSLPPTSGRAYETQYFGPGTRLLVL.

The chain recombines TRBV30 with TRBJ1-1, with D possibly TRBD1 on 6 matching bases. The CDR3 has 13 amino acids. Germline V gives CDR1 GTSNPN, CDR2 SVGIG (reference sequence). V was cut by 1 base and J by 4 bases, with 10 bases left in between. Here the CDR3 DNA reads TGTGCCTGGAGTGCTGGACAGAGCACTGAAGCTTTCTTT. The encoded protein is CAWSAGQSTEAFF. Full variable domain (remainder filled in from reference TRBV30 and TRBJ1-1): SQTIHQWPATLVQPVGSPLSLECTVEGTSNPNLYWYRQAAGRGLQLLFYSVGIGQISSEVPQNLSASRPQDRQFILSSKKLLLSDSGFYLCAWSAGQSTEAFFGQGTRLTVV.

This sequence joins TRBV29-1 and TRBJ2-1, with D perhaps TRBD2 (6 bases). The CDR3 is 19 amino acids. CDR1 and CDR2 from the germline V gene are SQVTM and ANQGSEA. V gave up 6 bases and J gave up 0 bases, with 27 bases separating them. This CDR3 reads CSVGQYGDFGFSSYNEQFF. The CDR3 DNA follows: TGCAGCGTCGGCCAATATGGGGACTTCGGATTTAGCTCCTACAATGAGCAGTTCTTC.

The rearrangement uses TRBV4-2 and TRBJ2-3; possible D gene TRBD2, 5 bases. The ends were cut back, 1 base at V and 5 bases at J, with 19 bases in the middle. The CDR3 has 17 residues. The germline V gene has CDR1 LGHNA and CDR2 YNFKEQ. The CDR3 loop reads CASSQGGGSLLGDTQYF. DNA of the CDR3: TGTGCCAGCAGCCAAGGAGGCGGGTCCCTTCTTGGAGATACGCAGTATTTT.